A selection of T cell receptor beta chains follows, all from one sample in a study of cytomegalovirus exposure and HLA in healthy donors. This table comes from immunoSEQ multiplex PCR, and its TCRdb copy is limited to in-frame clones, with some not included. Its table lists 75,000 to 85,000 clones. The sample was PBMCs. Receptors originate from a man in his forties or fifties in good health and CMV-seronegative. CDR3s include the opening cysteine and the closing phenylalanine or tryptophan. A D gene is named only where the DNA matches it firmly.

V gene: TRBV5-1; D gene: TRBD1; J gene: TRBJ2-7; CDR3 DNA: TGCGCCAGCAGCTTGGCAACTAGAGGGGGCAACGAGCAGTACTTC; CDR3 protein: CASSLATRGGNEQYF
V gene: TRBV12-5; D gene: NA; J gene: TRBJ1-5; CDR3 DNA: TGTGCTAGTGGTTTTTCCCCGGGGCAGCCCCAGCATTTT; CDR3 protein: CASGFSPGQPQHF
V gene: TRBV2; D gene: NA; J gene: TRBJ2-7; CDR3 DNA: TGTGCCATTAAAAAGACAGCGATCTCCTACGAGCAGTACTTC; CDR3 protein: CAIKKTAISYEQYF
V gene: TRBV7-3; D gene: NA; J gene: TRBJ2-2; CDR3 DNA: TGTGCCAGCAGCGCCCCACACAACACCGGGGAGCTGTTTTTT; CDR3 protein: CASSAPHNTGELFF
V gene: TRBV11-2; D gene: NA; J gene: TRBJ1-2; CDR3 DNA: TGTGCCAGCAGCGAGGGCTGGCTGAGAGGCTACACCTTC; CDR3 protein: CASSEGWLRGYTF
V gene: TRBV18; D gene: TRBD1; J gene: TRBJ1-1; CDR3 DNA: TGTGCCAGCTCAGCAAGACAGGGGGCGATGAACACTGAAGCTTTCTTT; CDR3 protein: CASSARQGAMNTEAFF
V gene: TRBV18; D gene: NA; J gene: TRBJ1-5; CDR3 DNA: TGTGCCAGCTCACCTACAGAGCGCAATCAGCCCCAGCATTTT; CDR3 protein: CASSPTERNQPQHF
V gene: TRBV19; D gene: NA; J gene: TRBJ1-1; CDR3 DNA: TGTGCCAGTAGTTCTACCGGGACAACAAACACTGAAGCTTTCTTT; CDR3 protein: CASSSTGTTNTEAFF
V gene: TRBV7-9; D gene: TRBD1; J gene: TRBJ2-1; CDR3 DNA: TGTGCCAGCAGCTCGGGACAGACAGGCAATGAGCAGTTCTTC; CDR3 protein: CASSSGQTGNEQFF
V gene: TRBV19; D gene: NA; J gene: TRBJ2-3; CDR3 DNA: TGTGCCAGTAGTATAGACCGTTACACAGATACGCAGTATTTT; CDR3 protein: CASSIDRYTDTQYF
V gene: TRBV7-7; D gene: NA; J gene: TRBJ1-1; CDR3 DNA: TGTGCTAGCAGCTTATTTGAGAACGGTGAAGCTTTCTTT; CDR3 protein: CASSLFENGEAFF
V gene: TRBV6-1; D gene: TRBD1; J gene: TRBJ1-1; CDR3 DNA: TGTGCCAGCAGTGTACAGGGGGCCAAGCTAACTGAAGCTTTCTTT; CDR3 protein: CASSVQGAKLTEAFF
V gene: TRBV19; D gene: NA; J gene: TRBJ1-2; CDR3 DNA: TGTGCCAGTAGGATCCAGGGTGGATATGGCTACACCTTC; CDR3 protein: CASRIQGGYGYTF
V gene: TRBV6-5; D gene: NA; J gene: TRBJ2-5; CDR3 DNA: TGTGCCAGCAGACCGTCCCTAGCGGAGACCCAGTACTTC; CDR3 protein: CASRPSLAETQYF
V gene: TRBV19; D gene: TRBD2; J gene: TRBJ2-1; CDR3 DNA: TGTGCCAGTAGCCAGGGACTAGCGGGAGAGGATGAGCAGTTCTTC; CDR3 protein: CASSQGLAGEDEQFF
V gene: TRBV15; D gene: NA; J gene: TRBJ1-1; CDR3 DNA: TGTGCCACCAGCAGAGATCGGGGGACGAACACTGAAGCTTTCTTT; CDR3 protein: CATSRDRGTNTEAFF
V gene: TRBV9; D gene: TRBD1; J gene: TRBJ1-1; CDR3 DNA: TGTGCCAGCAGCGTACTCCAGGGGGCCCCGAACACTGAAGCTTTCTTT; CDR3 protein: CASSVLQGAPNTEAFF
V gene: TRBV28; D gene: TRBD1; J gene: TRBJ2-6; CDR3 DNA: TGTGCCAGCAGTCCCGGACAGGGGGCAGCTCTGGGGGCCAACGTCCTGACTTTC; CDR3 protein: CASSPGQGAALGANVLTF
V gene: TRBV2; D gene: TRBD1; J gene: TRBJ1-5; CDR3 DNA: TGTGCCAGCAGTGTGGGACAGGGAAAGAATCAGCCCCAGCATTTT; CDR3 protein: CASSVGQGKNQPQHF
V gene: TRBV4-1; D gene: TRBD1; J gene: TRBJ1-2; CDR3 DNA: TGCGCCAGCAGCCAAGGGGAACAGGGGATCTATGGCTACACCTTC; CDR3 protein: CASSQGEQGIYGYTF
V gene: TRBV15; D gene: NA; J gene: TRBJ2-2; CDR3 DNA: TGTGCCACCAGCAGCCCCGCCAGGGCCTACGGGGAGCTGTTTTTT; CDR3 protein: CATSSPARAYGELFF
V gene: TRBV18; D gene: NA; J gene: TRBJ1-2; CDR3 DNA: TGTGCCAGCTCACCTATGGACAGTAACTATGGCTACACCTTC; CDR3 protein: CASSPMDSNYGYTF
V gene: TRBV5-7; D gene: NA; J gene: TRBJ2-7; CDR3 DNA: TGTGCCAGCATGACAGACAACACCTACGAGCAGTACTTC; CDR3 protein: CASMTDNTYEQYF
V gene: TRBV18; D gene: TRBD2; J gene: TRBJ2-7; CDR3 DNA: TGTGCCAGCTCACCAGGACTAGCGGGGCAAGCCTACGAGCAGTACTTC; CDR3 protein: CASSPGLAGQAYEQYF